The 4 T cell receptor beta chains listed next were all sequenced from one sample in a study of T cell clonotyping in hematopoietic cell transplantation. Regarding time point: recipient sample about 28 days before transplant, after cytoreduction. This table comes from immunoSEQ multiplex PCR, and its TCRdb copy is limited to in-frame clones, with some not included. In the table there are around 37,000 clones, about 85% of which are singletons. Sequenced material: peripheral blood mononuclear cells, taken before stem cell transplant. Receptors originate from a man aged 55-75 years with acute myeloid leukemia. Some clones in this sample may be carry-over from other donors' samples.

The rearrangement links TRBV19 to TRBJ1-3; no clear D gene. CDR3 length equals 14 residues. Germline CDR1 and CDR2: LNHDA and SQIVND (reference sequence). V lost 7 bases to trimming and J lost 3 bases, with 13 bases between them. The CDR3: CASKEVSGGNTIYF. CDR3 sequence (DNA): TGTGCCAGTAAGGAGGTATCGGGTGGAAACACCATATATTTT.

The chain uses TRBV7-2 and TRBJ1-4, with 7 nucleotides matching TRBD1. The V gene's germline CDR1 is SGHTA and CDR2 FQGNSA. The ends lost 4 bases at V and 7 bases at J; junction bases unmatched: 6. This CDR3 has 14 residues. CDR3: CASSSRQGSEKLFF. DNA of the CDR3: TGTGCCAGCAGCTCACGACAGGGTTCTGAAAAACTGTTTTTT.

This clone was counted only a few times. The rearrangement links TRBV28 to TRBJ2-7; TRBD1 is a possible D gene (6 bases). The V gene's germline CDR1 is MDHEN and CDR2 SYDVKM. CDR3 length equals 13 residues. Trimming removed 10 bases from V and 4 bases from J, with 17 bases in between. The CDR3 sequence is CAIENRDKYEQYF. The DNA for the CDR3 is TGTGCCATAGAAAACAGGGATAAGTACGAGCAGTACTTC.

The J gene is TRBJ1-2, the V gene TRBV10-1, with D uncertain. CDR1 WNHNN and CDR2 SYGVQD come from the germline V gene (reference sequence). V was pared by 9 bases and J by 4 bases, with 15 bases between. The CDR3 length is 13 residues. The CDR3 DNA reads as TGCGCCAGAACCGGGGAGGCCGTCTATGGCTACACCTTC. This codes for CARTGEAVYGYTF.